The present TCR beta chain was sequenced within a study of CD8 T cells in ankylosing spondylitis. TCRdb recomputed calls from the 5' RACE reads with MiXCR, one row per CDR3 protein. The sample has 400,000 or so distinct CDR3 sequences; 25% to 30% are singletons. With regard to this clonotype: Its target is not known.

General study points: A motif of eight highly homologous TCR beta variants was seen as apparently characteristic of ankylosing spondylitis blood. In the blood and synovial fluid of reactive arthritis, some motif variants had been previously reported. Disease-linked clones were found to be CD8+ and relatively rare in peripheral blood.

CDR3 length: 13 amino acids. Germline CDR1 SGHTA, CDR2 FQGNSA. Trimming removed 8 bases from V and 0 bases from J; junction bases left unmatched: 2. The specimen was blood, either unsorted or a sorted T cell fraction (not recorded which). The genes are TRBV7-2 and TRBJ2-3; TRBD2 aligns across 7 bases. The source is a male donor with ankylosing spondylitis. CDR3 residues: CASGGESTDTQYF. The CDR3 DNA reads as TGTGCCAGCGGGGGGGAAAGCACAGATACGCAGTATTTT.